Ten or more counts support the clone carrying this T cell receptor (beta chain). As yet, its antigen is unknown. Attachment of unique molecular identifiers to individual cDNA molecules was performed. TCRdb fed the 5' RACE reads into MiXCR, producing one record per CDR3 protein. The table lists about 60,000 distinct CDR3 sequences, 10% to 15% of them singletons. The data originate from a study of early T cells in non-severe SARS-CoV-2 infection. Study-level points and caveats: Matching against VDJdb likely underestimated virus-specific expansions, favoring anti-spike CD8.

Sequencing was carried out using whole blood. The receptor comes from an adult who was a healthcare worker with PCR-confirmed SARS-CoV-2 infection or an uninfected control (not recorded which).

The CDR3 protein is CASSSDRSGANVLTF. The CDR3 DNA reads TGTGCCAGCAGCTCAGACAGATCTGGGGCCAACGTCCTGACTTTC. The chain recombines TRBV11-2 with TRBJ2-6, with D possibly matching TRBD1 (5 bases). Germline assignment: CDR1 SGHAT and CDR2 FQNNGV. V was shortened by 4 bases and J by 1 base, with 8 bases between the two germline ends. CDR3 length: 15 residues.